This TCR beta chain derives from a study of response to subunit inactivated influenza vaccine. Study-wide results and caveats: Authors proposed each seasonal influenza vaccination draws in few new T cells.

From the RT-PCR reads, TCRdb called clonotypes with MiXCR, one entry per CDR3 protein. The sample includes about 190,000 distinct CDR3 sequences, 13% to 15% of them seen just once. CDR1 is SEHNR and CDR2 is FQNEAQ in the germline V gene (reference sequence). The V and J ends lost 5 bases and 6 bases respectively, with 11 bases between them. This CDR3 spans 13 amino acids. This clonotype was found a few times. The antigen is not known. The sample was CD8+ T cells sorted from PBMCs, taken 4 to 6 days after vaccination. The clonotype originates from a middle-aged man who received an inactivated influenza vaccine. The chain employs TRBV7-9 and TRBJ2-1; a weak D match, TRBD2 (5 bases). The DNA of the CDR3 is TGTGCCAGCAGCCATCAACGGGGCAATGAGCAGTTCTTC. Protein product: CASSHQRGNEQFF.